Sequencing of this T cell receptor (beta chain) was carried out in a study of control samples from healthy donors and cancer patients. CDR3 length: 15 residues. In germline, CDR1 is GTSNPN, CDR2 SVGIG (reference sequence). The V and J ends lost 5 bases and 3 bases respectively, with 19 bases between them. Assay: immunoSEQ multiplex PCR; the TCRdb copy retains only in-frame clones and omits some. This sample carries approximately 150,000 clones, roughly 94% of them seen once, and the ten largest clones take 13% to 15%. The sequence was obtained from a man in his sixties with colorectal cancer. The sample comprised PBMCs. The chain combines TRBV30 with TRBJ1-2; TRBD1 might be the D (5 bases). DNA for the CDR3: TGTGCCTGGTTCCCTCATTGGGACCGGGACTATGGCTACACCTTC. This codes for CAWFPHWDRDYGYTF.